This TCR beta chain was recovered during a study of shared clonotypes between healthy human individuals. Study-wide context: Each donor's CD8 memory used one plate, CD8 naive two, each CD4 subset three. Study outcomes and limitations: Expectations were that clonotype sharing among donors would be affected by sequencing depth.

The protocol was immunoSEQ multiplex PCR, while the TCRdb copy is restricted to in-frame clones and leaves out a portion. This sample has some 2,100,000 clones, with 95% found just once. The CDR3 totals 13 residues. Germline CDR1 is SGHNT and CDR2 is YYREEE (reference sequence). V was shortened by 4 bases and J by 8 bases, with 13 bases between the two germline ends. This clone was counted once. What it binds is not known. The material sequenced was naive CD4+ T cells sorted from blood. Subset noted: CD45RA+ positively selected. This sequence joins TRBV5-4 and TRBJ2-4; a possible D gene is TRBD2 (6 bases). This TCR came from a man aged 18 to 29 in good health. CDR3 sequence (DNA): TGTGCCAGCAGCAGGGACTCTCCCGACATTCAGTACTTC. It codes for CASSRDSPDIQYF.